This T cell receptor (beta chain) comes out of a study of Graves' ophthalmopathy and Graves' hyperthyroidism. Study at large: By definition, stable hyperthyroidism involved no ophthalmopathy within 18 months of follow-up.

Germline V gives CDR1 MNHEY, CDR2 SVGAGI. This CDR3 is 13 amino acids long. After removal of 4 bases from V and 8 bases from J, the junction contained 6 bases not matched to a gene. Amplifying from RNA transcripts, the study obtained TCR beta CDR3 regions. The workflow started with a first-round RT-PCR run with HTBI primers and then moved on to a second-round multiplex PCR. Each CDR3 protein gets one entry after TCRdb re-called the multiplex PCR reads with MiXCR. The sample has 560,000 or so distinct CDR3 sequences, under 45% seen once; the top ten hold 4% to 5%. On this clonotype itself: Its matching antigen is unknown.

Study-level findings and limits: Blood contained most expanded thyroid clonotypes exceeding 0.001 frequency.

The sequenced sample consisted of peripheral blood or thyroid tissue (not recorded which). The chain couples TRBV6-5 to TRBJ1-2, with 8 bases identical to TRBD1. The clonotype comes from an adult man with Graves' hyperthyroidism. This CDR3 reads CASSSDRGGGYTF. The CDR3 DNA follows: TGTGCCAGCAGTTCAGACAGGGGCGGCGGCTACACCTTC.